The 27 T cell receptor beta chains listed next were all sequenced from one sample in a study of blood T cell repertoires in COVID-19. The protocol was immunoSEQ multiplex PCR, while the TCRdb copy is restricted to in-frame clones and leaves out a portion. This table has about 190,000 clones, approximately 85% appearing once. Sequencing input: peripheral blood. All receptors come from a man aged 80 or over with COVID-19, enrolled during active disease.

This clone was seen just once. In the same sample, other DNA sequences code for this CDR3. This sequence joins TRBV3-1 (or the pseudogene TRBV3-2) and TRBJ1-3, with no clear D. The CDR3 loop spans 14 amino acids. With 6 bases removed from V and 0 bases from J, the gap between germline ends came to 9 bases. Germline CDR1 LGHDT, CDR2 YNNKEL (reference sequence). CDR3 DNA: TGTGCCAGCAGTCAGGCGGGCTCTGGAAACACCATATATTTT. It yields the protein CASSQAGSGNTIYF.

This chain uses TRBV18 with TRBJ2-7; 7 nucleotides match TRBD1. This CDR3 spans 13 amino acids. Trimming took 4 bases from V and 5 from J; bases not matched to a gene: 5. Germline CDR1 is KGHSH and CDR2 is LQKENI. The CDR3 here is CASSQTGYHEQYF. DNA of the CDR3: TGTGCCAGCTCACAGACAGGGTACCACGAGCAGTACTTC.

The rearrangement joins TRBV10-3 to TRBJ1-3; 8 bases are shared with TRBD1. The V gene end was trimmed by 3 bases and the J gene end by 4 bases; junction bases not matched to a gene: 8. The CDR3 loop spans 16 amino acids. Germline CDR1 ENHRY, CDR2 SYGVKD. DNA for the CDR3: TGTGCCATCAGTGACCGGGACAGGCGGGCGGGAAACACCATATATTTT. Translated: CAISDRDRRAGNTIYF.

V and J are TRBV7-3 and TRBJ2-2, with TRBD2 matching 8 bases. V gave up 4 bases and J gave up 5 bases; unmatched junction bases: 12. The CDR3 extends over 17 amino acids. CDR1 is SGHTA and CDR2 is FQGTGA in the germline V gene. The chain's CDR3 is CASSSGGSEARTGELFF. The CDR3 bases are TGTGCCAGCAGCTCGGGGGGGTCAGAGGCCCGGACCGGGGAGCTGTTTTTT.

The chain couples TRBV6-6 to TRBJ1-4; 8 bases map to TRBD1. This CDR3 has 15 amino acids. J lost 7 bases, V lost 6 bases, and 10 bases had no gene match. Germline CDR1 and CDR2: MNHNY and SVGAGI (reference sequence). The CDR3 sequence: CASRPNRGGSEKLFF. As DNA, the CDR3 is TGTGCCAGCAGACCTAACAGGGGGGGAAGTGAAAAACTGTTTTTT.

CDR3 bases: TGTGCCAGCAGCCCACAGGGGAACACTGGAAACACCATATATTTT. Protein: CASSPQGNTGNTIYF. The V call is TRBV6-6, the J call TRBJ1-3; 7 positions match TRBD1. Trimming at V came to 6 bases and at J to 2 bases, leaving 7 bases not matched to a gene. The germline V gene has CDR1 MNHNY and CDR2 SVGAGI (reference sequence). This CDR3 spans 15 amino acids.

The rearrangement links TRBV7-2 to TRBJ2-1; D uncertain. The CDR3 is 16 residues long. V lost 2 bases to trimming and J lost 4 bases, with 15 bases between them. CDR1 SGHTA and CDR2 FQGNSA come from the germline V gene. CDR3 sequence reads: CASSLRLAGWYNEQFF. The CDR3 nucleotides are TGTGCCAGCAGCTTACGGCTGGCCGGGTGGTACAATGAGCAGTTCTTC.

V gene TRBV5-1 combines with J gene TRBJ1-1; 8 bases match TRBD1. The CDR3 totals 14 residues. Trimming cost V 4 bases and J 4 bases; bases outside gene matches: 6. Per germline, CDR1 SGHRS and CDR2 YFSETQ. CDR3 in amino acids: CASSGGTGGTEAFF. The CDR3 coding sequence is TGCGCCAGCAGCGGAGGGACAGGCGGCACTGAAGCTTTCTTT.

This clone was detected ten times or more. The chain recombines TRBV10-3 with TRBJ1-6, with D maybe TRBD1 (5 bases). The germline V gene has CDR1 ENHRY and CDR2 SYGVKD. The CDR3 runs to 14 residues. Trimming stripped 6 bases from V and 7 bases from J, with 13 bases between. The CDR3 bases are TGTGCCATCAGCAGGGAGGGCGGGAATTCACCCCTCCACTTT. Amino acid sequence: CAISREGGNSPLHF.

As DNA, the CDR3 is TGTGCCATCAGTGACCCGTCCAGGGAATATGGCTACACCTTC. As protein: CAISDPSREYGYTF. The rearrangement links TRBV10-3 to TRBJ1-2, with D tentatively TRBD1 (5 bases). The V end was cut by 3 bases, the J end by 5 bases, with 13 bases between. Germline CDR1 reads ENHRY; CDR2 reads SYGVKD. The length of the CDR3 is 14 residues.

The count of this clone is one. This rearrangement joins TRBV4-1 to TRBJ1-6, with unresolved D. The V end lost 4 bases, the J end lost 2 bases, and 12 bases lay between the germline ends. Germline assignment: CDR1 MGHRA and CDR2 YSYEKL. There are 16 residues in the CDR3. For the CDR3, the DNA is TGCGCCAGCAGCCCCAGTCGGAGTACCTATAATTCACCCCTCCACTTT. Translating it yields CASSPSRSTYNSPLHF.

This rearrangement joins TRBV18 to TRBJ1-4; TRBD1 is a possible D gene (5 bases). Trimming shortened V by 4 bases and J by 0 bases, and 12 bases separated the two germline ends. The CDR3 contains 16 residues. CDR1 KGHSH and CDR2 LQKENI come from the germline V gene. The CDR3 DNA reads TGTGCCAGCTCACGGCAGGACATAGCAACTAATGAAAAACTGTTTTTT. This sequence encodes CASSRQDIATNEKLFF.

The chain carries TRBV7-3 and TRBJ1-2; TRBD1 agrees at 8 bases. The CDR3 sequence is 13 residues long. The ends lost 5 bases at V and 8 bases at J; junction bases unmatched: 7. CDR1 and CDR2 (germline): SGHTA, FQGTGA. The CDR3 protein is CASSPRGREGYTF. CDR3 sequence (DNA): TGTGCCAGCAGCCCCAGGGGGCGGGAGGGCTACACCTTC.

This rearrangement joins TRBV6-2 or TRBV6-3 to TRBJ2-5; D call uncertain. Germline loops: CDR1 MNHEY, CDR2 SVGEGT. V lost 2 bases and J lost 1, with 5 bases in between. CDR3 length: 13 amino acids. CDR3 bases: TGTGCCAGCAGTTACCAGGCCCAAGAGACCCAGTACTTC. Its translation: CASSYQAQETQYF.

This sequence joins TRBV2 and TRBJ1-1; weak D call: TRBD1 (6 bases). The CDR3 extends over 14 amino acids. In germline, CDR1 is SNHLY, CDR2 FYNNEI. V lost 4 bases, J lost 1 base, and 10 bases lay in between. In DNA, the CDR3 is TGTGCCAGCAGTGCTGGACAGACGAACACTGAAGCTTTCTTT. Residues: CASSAGQTNTEAFF. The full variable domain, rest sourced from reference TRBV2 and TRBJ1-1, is EPEVTQTPSHQVTQMGQEVILRCVPISNHLYFYWYRQILGQKVEFLVSFYNNEISEKSEIFDDQFSVERPDGSNFTLKIRSTKLEDSAMYFCASSAGQTNTEAFFGQGTRLTVV.

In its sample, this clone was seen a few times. The CDR3 sequence is CAISESPSGGANNEQFF. The CDR3 nucleotides are TGTGCCATCAGTGAGTCCCCGAGCGGGGGGGCAAACAATGAGCAGTTCTTC. The rearrangement links TRBV10-3 to TRBJ2-1, with TRBD2 matching over 10 bases. CDR3 size: 17 residues. Germline CDR1 is ENHRY and CDR2 is SYGVKD. Trimming removed 0 bases from V and 5 bases from J; junction bases left unmatched: 7.

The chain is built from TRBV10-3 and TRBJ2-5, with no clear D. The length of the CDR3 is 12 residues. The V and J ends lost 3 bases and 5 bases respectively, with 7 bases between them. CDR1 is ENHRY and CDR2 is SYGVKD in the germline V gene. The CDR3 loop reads CAISEKSETQYF. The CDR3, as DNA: TGTGCCATCAGTGAAAAAAGCGAGACCCAGTACTTC.

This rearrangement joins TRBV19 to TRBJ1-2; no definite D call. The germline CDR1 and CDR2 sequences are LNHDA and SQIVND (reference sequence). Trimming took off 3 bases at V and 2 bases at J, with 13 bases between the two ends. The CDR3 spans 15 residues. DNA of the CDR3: TGTGCCAGTAGTATGTGGGCGCTCACCAACTATGGCTACACCTTC. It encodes CASSMWALTNYGYTF.

The CDR3 DNA is TGTGCCAGCACCGGACTAGCGAACACCTACAATGAGCAGTTCTTC. Amino acid sequence: CASTGLANTYNEQFF. V gene TRBV2 combines with J gene TRBJ2-1, with 9 bases fitting TRBD2. J lost 2 bases, V lost 7 bases, and 6 bases had no gene match. The germline gives CDR1 SNHLY, CDR2 FYNNEI. This CDR3 region has 15 residues. Full variable domain (remainder filled in from reference TRBV2 and TRBJ2-1): EPEVTQTPSHQVTQMGQEVILRCVPISNHLYFYWYRQILGQKVEFLVSFYNNEISEKSEIFDDQFSVERPDGSNFTLKIRSTKLEDSAMYFCASTGLANTYNEQFFGPGTRLTVL.

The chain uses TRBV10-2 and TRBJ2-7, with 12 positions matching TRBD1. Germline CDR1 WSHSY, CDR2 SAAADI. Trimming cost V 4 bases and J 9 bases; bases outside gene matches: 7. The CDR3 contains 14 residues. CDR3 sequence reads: CASSVRDRGQGQYF. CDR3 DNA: TGCGCCAGCAGTGTAAGGGACAGGGGGCAAGGGCAGTACTTC.

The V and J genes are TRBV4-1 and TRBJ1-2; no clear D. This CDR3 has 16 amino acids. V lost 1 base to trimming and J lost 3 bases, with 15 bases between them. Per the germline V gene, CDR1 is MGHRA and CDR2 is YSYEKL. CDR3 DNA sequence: TGCGCCAGCAGCCAAGGGGTGGGAGGGAAGGACTATGGCTACACCTTC. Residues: CASSQGVGGKDYGYTF.

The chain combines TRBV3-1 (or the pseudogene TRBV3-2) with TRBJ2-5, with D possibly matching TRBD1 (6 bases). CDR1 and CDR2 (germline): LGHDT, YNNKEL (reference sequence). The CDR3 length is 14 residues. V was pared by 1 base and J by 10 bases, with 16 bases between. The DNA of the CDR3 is TGTGCCAGCAGCCAAGGCCGAGGGGGAGTAATCCAGTACTTC. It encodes CASSQGRGGVIQYF.

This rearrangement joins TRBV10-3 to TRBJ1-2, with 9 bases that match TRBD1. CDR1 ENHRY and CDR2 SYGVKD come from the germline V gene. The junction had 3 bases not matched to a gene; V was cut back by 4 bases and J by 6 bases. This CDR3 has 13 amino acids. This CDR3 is CAISGGQGDGYTF. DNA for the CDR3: TGTGCCATCAGTGGGGGACAGGGAGATGGCTACACCTTC.

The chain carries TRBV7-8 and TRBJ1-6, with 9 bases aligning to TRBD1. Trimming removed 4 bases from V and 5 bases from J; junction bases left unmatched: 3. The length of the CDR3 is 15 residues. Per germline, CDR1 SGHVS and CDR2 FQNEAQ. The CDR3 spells CASSSQGANNSPLHF. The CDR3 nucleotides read TGTGCCAGCAGCTCACAGGGGGCAAATAATTCACCCCTCCACTTT.

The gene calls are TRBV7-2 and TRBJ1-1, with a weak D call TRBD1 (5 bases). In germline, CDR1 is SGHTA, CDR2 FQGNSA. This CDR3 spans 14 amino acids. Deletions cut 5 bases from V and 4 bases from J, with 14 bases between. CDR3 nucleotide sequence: TGTGCCAGCAGCCGCAGGGAAAGGGCCACTGAAGCTTTCTTT. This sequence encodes CASSRRERATEAFF.

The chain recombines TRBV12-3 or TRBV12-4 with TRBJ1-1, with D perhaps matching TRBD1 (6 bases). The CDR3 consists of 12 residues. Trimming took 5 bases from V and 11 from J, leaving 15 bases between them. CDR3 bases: TGTGCCAGCAGTCTCAGACAGGAAAAGGCTTTCTTT. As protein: CASSLRQEKAFF.

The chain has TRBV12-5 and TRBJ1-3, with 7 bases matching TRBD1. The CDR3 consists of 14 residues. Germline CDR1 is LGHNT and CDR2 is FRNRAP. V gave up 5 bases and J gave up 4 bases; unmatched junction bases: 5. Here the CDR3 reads CASGRTGAGNTIYF. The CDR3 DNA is TGTGCTAGTGGTCGTACAGGGGCGGGAAACACCATATATTTT.